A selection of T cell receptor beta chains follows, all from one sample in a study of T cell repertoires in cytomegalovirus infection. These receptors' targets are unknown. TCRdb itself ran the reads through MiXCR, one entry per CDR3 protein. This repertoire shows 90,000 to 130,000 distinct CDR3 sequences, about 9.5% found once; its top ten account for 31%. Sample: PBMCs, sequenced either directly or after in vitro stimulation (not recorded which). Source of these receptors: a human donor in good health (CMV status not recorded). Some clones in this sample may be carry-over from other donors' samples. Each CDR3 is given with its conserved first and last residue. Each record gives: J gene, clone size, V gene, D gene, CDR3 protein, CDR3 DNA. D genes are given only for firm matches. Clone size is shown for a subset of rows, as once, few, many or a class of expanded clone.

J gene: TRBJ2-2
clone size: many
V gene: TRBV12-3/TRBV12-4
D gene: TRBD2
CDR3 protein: CASSRHPTSGANTGELFF
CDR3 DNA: TGTGCCAGCAGCCGACACCCGACTAGCGGGGCGAACACCGGGGAGCTGTTTTTT

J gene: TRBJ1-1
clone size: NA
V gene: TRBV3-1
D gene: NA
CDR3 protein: CASSQDWGMNTEAFF
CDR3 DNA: TGTGCCAGCAGCCAAGATTGGGGGATGAACACTGAAGCTTTCTTT

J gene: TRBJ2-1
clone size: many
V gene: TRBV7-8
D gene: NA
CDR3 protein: CASSLGTHSYNEQFF
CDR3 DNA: TGTGCCAGCAGCTTAGGGACCCACTCCTACAATGAGCAGTTCTTC

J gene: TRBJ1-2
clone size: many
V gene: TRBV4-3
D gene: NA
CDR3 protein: CASSQGQDPKNYGYTF
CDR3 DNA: TGCGCCAGCAGCCAAGGACAGGACCCAAAGAACTATGGCTACACCTTC

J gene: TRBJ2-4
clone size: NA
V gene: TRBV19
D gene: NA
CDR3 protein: CASSTGHKNIQYF
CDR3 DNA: TGTGCCAGTTCCACGGGACACAAAAACATTCAGTACTTC

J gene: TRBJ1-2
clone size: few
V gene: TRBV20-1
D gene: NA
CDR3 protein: CSARGPRQYTF
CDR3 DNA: TGCAGTGCTAGGGGGCCCCGGCAATACACCTTC

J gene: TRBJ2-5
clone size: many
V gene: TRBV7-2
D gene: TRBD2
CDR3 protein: CASSRGLAGGQETQYF
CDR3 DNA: TGTGCCAGCAGCCGTGGACTAGCGGGAGGGCAAGAGACCCAGTACTTC

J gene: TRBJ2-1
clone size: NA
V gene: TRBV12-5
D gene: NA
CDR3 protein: CASGFPTNGNEQFF
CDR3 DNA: TGTGCTAGTGGTTTCCCGACTAACGGGAATGAGCAGTTCTTC

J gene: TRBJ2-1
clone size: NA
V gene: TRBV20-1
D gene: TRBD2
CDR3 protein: CSARGPGGTYNEQFF
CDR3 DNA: TGCAGTGCTAGAGGACCCGGGGGGACTTACAATGAGCAGTTCTTC

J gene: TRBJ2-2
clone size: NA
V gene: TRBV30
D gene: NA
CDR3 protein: CAWEDLSRELFF
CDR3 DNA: TGTGCCTGGGAGGACCTCTCCCGGGAGCTGTTTTTT

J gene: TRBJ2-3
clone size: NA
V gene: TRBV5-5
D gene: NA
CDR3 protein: CASSESNTQYF
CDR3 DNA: TGTGCCAGCAGCGAGAGTAATACGCAGTATTTT

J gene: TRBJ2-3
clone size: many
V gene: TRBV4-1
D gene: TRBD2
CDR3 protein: CASSSAGAERDTQYF
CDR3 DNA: TGCGCCAGCAGCTCCGCGGGAGCGGAGAGGGATACGCAGTATTTT

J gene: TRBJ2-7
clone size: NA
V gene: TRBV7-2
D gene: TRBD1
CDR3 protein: CASSSTGAGRYF
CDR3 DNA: TGTGCCAGCAGCTCGACAGGGGCCGGTCGGTACTTC

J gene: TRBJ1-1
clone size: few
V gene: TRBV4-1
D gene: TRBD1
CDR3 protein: CASSQVSDRGWGTEAFF
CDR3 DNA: TGCGCCAGCAGCCAAGTCTCAGACAGGGGTTGGGGCACTGAAGCTTTCTTT

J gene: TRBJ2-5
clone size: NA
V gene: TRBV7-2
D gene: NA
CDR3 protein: CASSSKGSGDGETQYF
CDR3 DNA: TGTGCCAGCAGCTCTAAAGGTTCCGGCGACGGGGAGACCCAGTACTTC

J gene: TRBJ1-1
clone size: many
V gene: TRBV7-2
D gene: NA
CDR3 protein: CASRGSNTEAFF
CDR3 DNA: TGTGCCAGCCGGGGGTCGAACACTGAAGCTTTCTTT

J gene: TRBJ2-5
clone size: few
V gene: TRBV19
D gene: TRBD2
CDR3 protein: CASSIELTSATNAETQYF
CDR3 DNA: TGTGCCAGTAGTATAGAACTGACTAGCGCTACCAACGCGGAGACCCAGTACTTC

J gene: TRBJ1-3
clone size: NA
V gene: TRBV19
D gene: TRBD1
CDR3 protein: CASSRGQGTRSGNTIYF
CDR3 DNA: TGTGCCAGTAGTCGGGGACAGGGGACGCGATCTGGAAACACCATATATTTT

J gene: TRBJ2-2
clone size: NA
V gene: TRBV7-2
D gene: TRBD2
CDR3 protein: CATSLVAGNTGELFF
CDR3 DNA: TGTGCCACCTCCCTGGTAGCGGGGAACACCGGGGAGCTGTTTTTT

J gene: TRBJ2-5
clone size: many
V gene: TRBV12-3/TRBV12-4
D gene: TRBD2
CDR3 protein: CASSFRGRGQTQYF
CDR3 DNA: TGTGCCAGCAGTTTTCGCGGGAGAGGGCAGACCCAGTACTTC

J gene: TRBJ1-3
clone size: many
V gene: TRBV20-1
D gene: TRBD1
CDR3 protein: CSASTPDRAGNTIYF
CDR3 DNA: TGCAGTGCTAGTACCCCGGACAGGGCGGGAAACACCATATATTTT

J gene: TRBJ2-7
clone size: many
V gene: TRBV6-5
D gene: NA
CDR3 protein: CASSTRGRLYEQYF
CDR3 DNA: TGTGCCAGCTCTACCCGGGGTCGCCTGTACGAGCAGTACTTC

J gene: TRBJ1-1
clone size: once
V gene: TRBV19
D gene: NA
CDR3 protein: CASSREQEVEAFF
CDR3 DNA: TGTGCCAGTAGTAGGGAACAGGAAGTGGAAGCTTTCTTT

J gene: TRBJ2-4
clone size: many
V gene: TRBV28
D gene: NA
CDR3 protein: CASSPSDREGYIQYF
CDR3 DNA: TGTGCCAGCAGTCCCTCGGACAGGGAGGGGTACATTCAGTACTTC

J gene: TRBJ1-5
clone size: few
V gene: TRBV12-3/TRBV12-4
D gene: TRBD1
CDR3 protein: CASSLTGGGGQPQHF
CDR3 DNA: TGTGCCAGCAGCTTGACAGGGGGCGGCGGTCAGCCCCAGCATTTT

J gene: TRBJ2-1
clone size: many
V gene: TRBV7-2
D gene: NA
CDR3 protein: CASSLVVFGDNEQFF
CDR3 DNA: TGTGCCAGCAGCTTAGTAGTTTTCGGGGACAATGAGCAGTTCTTC

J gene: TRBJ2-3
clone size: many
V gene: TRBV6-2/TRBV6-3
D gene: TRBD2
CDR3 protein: CASRSGLASADTQYF
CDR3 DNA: TGTGCCAGCAGATCGGGACTAGCAAGTGCAGATACGCAGTATTTT

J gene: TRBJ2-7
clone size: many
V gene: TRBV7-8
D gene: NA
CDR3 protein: CASSLGQASYEQYF
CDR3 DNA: TGTGCCAGCAGCTTAGGTCAGGCCTCCTACGAGCAGTACTTC

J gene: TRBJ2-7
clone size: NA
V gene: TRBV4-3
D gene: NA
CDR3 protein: CASSQRLSYEQYF
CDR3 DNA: TGCGCCAGCAGCCAGCGTTTAAGCTACGAGCAGTACTTC

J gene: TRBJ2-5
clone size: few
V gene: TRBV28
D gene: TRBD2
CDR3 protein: CASSPWGGIETQYF
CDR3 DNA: TGTGCCAGCAGTCCCTGGGGAGGGATAGAGACCCAGTACTTC

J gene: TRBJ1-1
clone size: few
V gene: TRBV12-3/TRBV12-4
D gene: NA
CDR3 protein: CASSSTGSPVIAFF
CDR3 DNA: TGTGCCAGCAGTTCCACGGGCAGTCCGGTTATAGCTTTCTTT

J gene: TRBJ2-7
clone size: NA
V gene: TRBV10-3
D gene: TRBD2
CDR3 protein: CAISGTSGSDEQYF
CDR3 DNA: TGTGCCATCAGTGGGACTAGCGGGTCCGACGAGCAGTACTTC

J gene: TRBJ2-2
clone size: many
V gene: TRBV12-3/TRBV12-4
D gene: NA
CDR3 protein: CASSLFPGLSGELFF
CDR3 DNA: TGTGCCAGCAGTTTGTTCCCGGGACTGTCCGGGGAGCTGTTTTTT